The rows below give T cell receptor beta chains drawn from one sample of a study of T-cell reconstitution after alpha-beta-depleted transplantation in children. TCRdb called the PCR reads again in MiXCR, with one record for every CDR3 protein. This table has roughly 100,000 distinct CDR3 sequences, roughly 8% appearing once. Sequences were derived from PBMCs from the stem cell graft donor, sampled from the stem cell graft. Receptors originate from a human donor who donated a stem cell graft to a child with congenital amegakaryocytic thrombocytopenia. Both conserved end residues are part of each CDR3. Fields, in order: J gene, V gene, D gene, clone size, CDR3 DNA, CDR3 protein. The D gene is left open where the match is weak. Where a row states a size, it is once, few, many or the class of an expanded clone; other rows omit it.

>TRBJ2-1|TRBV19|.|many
TGTGCCAGTAGTATTACAGGGAAGGGGGAGCAGTTCTTC
CASSITGKGEQFF
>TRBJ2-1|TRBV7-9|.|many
TGTGCCAGCAGCGTGACACCTCCCTACAATGAGCAGTTCTTC
CASSVTPPYNEQFF
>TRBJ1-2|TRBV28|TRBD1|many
TGTGCCAGCAGTTTACCAGGGACAGCCTACTATGGCTACACCTTC
CASSLPGTAYYGYTF
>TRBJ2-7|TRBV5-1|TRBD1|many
TGCGCCAGCAGCATGGACAGGGGCAATCCTTACGAGCAGTACTTC
CASSMDRGNPYEQYF
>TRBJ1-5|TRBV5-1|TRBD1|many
TGCGCCAGCAGCTTTGGACAGGGCGACAATCAGCCCCAGCATTTT
CASSFGQGDNQPQHF
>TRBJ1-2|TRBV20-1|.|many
TGCAGTGCTAGAGTCGACTTCCTTAACTATGGCTACACCTTC
CSARVDFLNYGYTF
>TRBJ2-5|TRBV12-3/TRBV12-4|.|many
TGTGCCAGCAGTTGGGGGGTTATGGAGACCCAGTACTTC
CASSWGVMETQYF
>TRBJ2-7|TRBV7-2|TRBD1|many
TGTGCCAGCAGCTTAGAGACAGGGGCTATGGGTTACGAGCAGTACTTC
CASSLETGAMGYEQYF
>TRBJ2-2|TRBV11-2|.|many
TGTGCCAGCAAAAAGGGGGGCGGGGTGAACACCGGGGAGCTGTTTTTT
CASKKGGGVNTGELFF
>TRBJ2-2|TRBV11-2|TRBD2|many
TGTGCCAGCAGCTTAGAGGGGACTAGCGGGAGGTCCGGGGAGCTGTTTTTT
CASSLEGTSGRSGELFF
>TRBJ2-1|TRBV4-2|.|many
TGTGCCAGCAGTCAGGACCGGGTAAGGGACAATGAGCAGTTCTTC
CASSQDRVRDNEQFF
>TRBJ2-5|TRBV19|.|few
TGTGCCAGTAGTATGGGCGGGGTCCAAGAGACCCAGTACTTC
CASSMGGVQETQYF
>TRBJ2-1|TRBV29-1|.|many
TGCAGCGCTGACGCATATAACAATGAGCAGTTCTTC
CSADAYNNEQFF
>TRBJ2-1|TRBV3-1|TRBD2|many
TGTGCCAGCAGCCCGGGGACTAGCGGGGGGCCAGAAGAGCAGTTCTTC
CASSPGTSGGPEEQFF
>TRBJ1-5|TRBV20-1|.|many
TGCAGTGCTTTCCGGCGCAATCAGCCCCAGCATTTT
CSAFRRNQPQHF
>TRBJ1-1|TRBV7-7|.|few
TGTGCCAGCAGCTTACAAAAGGACACTGAAGCTTTCTTT
CASSLQKDTEAFF
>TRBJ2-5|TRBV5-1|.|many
TGCGCCAGCAGCTTTCAGGGGCAATTAGAGACCCAGTACTTC
CASSFQGQLETQYF
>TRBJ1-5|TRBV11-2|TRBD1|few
TGTGCCAGCAGCGACGGGACAGGGTGGGCGGCGTATAGCAATCAGCCCCAGCATTTT
CASSDGTGWAAYSNQPQHF
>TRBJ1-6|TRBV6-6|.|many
TGTGCCAGCAGCGGGACTGGGAATTCACCCCTCCACTTT
CASSGTGNSPLHF
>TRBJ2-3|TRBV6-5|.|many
TGTGCCAGCAGTTCACTACGCACAGATACGCAGTATTTT
CASSSLRTDTQYF
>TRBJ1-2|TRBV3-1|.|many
TGTGCCAGCAGCCAAGTCCGAAAGTGGGATGGCTACACCTTC
CASSQVRKWDGYTF
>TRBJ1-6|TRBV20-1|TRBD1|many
TGCAGTGCCCCACCCCGCGGGGGACAGCCAACTTCACCCCTCCACTTT
CSAPPRGGQPTSPLHF
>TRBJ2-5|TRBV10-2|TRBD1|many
TGCGCCAGCAGTAACAGGGGGGCATTGGAGACCCAGTACTTC
CASSNRGALETQYF
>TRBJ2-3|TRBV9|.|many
TGTGCCAGCAGCGTGTCGGGGACTAGCACAGATACGCAGTATTTT
CASSVSGTSTDTQYF
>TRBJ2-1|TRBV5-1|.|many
TGCGCCAGCAGCTTGGATGATACCCCCTACAATGAGCAGTTCTTC
CASSLDDTPYNEQFF
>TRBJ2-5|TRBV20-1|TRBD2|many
TGCAGTGCTAGAGATCATGCTAGCGGCCCCCAAGAGACCCAGTACTTC
CSARDHASGPQETQYF
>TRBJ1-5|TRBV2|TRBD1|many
TGTGCCAGCAGGGGACAGGGTATGAATCAGCCCCAGCATTTT
CASRGQGMNQPQHF
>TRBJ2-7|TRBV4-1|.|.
TGCGCCAGCAGCCAAGACTCCAGGGTTTTGGACGAGCAGTACTTC
CASSQDSRVLDEQYF
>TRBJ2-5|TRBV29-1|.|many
TGCAGCGTTGAAGGAGAGACGTTGGGGTGGGAGACCCAGTACTTC
CSVEGETLGWETQYF
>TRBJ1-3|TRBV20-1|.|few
TGCAGTGCCTTGTCCATCTCTGGAAACACCATATATTTT
CSALSISGNTIYF
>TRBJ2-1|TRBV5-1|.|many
TGCGCCAGCAGCTCAACCCAGCAGAAAATCTTGGACAATGAGCAGTTCTTC
CASSSTQQKILDNEQFF
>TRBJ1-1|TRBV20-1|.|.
TGCAGTGCTAGAGCTGGGGCGGTGAACACTGAAGCTTTCTTT
CSARAGAVNTEAFF
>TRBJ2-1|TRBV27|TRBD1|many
TGTGCCAGCAGCAAACGGACAGGGTATCCGGATGAGCAGTTCTTC
CASSKRTGYPDEQFF
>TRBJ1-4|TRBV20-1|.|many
TGCAGTGCTACCGGGGATGAAAAACTGTTTTTT
CSATGDEKLFF
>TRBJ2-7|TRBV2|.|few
TGTGCCAGCAAACGGGGGCAGGGCAGCTCCTACGAGCAGTACTTC
CASKRGQGSSYEQYF
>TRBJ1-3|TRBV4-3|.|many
TGCGCCAGCAGCCAAGCCCCCCCCGGAGGCTCTGGAAACACCATATATTTT
CASSQAPPGGSGNTIYF
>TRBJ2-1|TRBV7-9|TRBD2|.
TGTGCCAGCAGCTCGCGACTAGCGGGAGGGGTTCACAATGAGCAGTTCTTC
CASSSRLAGGVHNEQFF
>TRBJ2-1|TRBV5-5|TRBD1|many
TGTGCCAGCTTATCGGACAGGGGGGACAATGAGCAGTTCTTC
CASLSDRGDNEQFF
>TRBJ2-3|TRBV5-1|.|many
TGCGCCAGCAGTAGTAGGTATACAGATACGCAGTATTTT
CASSSRYTDTQYF
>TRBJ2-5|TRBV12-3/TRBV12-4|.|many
TGTGCCAGCAGTCCGAGGGTTTGGGAGACCCAGTACTTC
CASSPRVWETQYF
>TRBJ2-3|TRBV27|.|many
TGTGCCAGCAGTTCTCCCAAGGAGTTCCCTAGCACAGATACGCAGTATTTT
CASSSPKEFPSTDTQYF
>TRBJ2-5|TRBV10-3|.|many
TGTGCCATCAGCACTGACAGGGATAAGCGGGGGGAGACCCAGTACTTC
CAISTDRDKRGETQYF
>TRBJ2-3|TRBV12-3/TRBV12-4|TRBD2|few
TGTACCCTCAGTCTCTTGCGGGGGACTACTTCCCCTAGCACAGATACGCAGTATTTT
CTLSLLRGTTSPSTDTQYF
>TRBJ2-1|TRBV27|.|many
TGTGCCAGCAGTTTAATAAGCTTCGGGTCGGTCAATGAGCAGTTCTTC
CASSLISFGSVNEQFF
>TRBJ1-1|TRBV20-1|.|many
TGCAGTGCTAGTAACCGCGGGGGAGAGTTTGCTTTCTTT
CSASNRGGEFAFF
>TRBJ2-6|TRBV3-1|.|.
TGTGCCACCTCCCCCCGACTATCTGGGGCCAACGTCCTGACTTTC
CATSPRLSGANVLTF
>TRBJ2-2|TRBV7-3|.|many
TGTGCCAGCACCCCCCTTCCCGGAGCTAACACCGGGGAGCTGTTTTTT
CASTPLPGANTGELFF
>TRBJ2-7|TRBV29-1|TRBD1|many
TGCAGCGGGGGGACAGCCGTTGAGCAGTACTTC
CSGGTAVEQYF
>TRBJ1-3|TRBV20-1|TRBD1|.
TGCAGTGCCCCCACGACAGGGGCATCTGGAAACACCATATATTTT
CSAPTTGASGNTIYF
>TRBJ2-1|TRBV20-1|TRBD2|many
TGCAGTGCTAGAGATCAGGCGTTAGCGGGAGGGCCTAATGAGCAGTTCTTC
CSARDQALAGGPNEQFF
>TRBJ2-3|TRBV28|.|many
TGTGCCAGCAGTTTGGGGGCAGATACGCAGTATTTT
CASSLGADTQYF
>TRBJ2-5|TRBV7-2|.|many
TGTGCCAGCAGCTTAGCTGCCCAAGAGACCCAGTACTTC
CASSLAAQETQYF
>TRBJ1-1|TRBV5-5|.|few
TGTGCCAGCAGCTCCCTAGGGACGGAAATGACTTTCTTT
CASSSLGTEMTFF
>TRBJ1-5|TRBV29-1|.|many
TGCAGCGCCGGGGGGAGGGACGGCAATCAGCCCCAGCATTTT
CSAGGRDGNQPQHF
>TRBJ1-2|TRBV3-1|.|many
TGTGCCAGCAGCCAAGATTGGCAGGGAAACTATGGCTACACCTTC
CASSQDWQGNYGYTF